Sequencing of this T cell receptor beta chain was carried out in a study of graft-versus-host responses after intestinal transplantation. General observations from the study: Subjects displaying graft-donor T cell macrochimerism possessed elevated graft-versus-host to host-versus-graft clonal ratios inside allografts. Detection of GvH clones occurred in recipient marrow, and some had their first appearance in ileum or blood.

Data came from immunoSEQ multiplex PCR; TCRdb stores just in-frame clones and leaves some out. The sample lists about 57,000 clones, around nine tenths occurring once. Germline CDR1 and CDR2: SGHTA and FQGTGA. Unmatched junction bases numbered 6, after V lost 2 bases and J lost 4 bases. This CDR3 spans 16 amino acids. On this clone itself: The antigen is undetermined.

The specimen comprised PBMCs, sampled 26 days after transplant. V usage is TRBV7-3 and J usage is TRBJ1-1, with 11 nucleotides matching TRBD1. The source of this sequence is a human patient who received an intestinal transplant, so some T cells may come from the graft donor. CDR3 amino acids: CASSLSGTGGITEAFF. The CDR3 DNA sequence: TGTGCCAGCAGCTTATCCGGGACAGGGGGGATCACTGAAGCTTTCTTT. Combining the CDR3 with reference TRBV7-3 and TRBJ1-1 gives the whole variable domain GAGVSQTPSNKVTEKGKYVELRCDPISGHTALYWYRQSLGQGPEFLIYFQGTGAADDSGLPNDRFFAVRPEGSVSTLKIQRTERGDSAVYLCASSLSGTGGITEAFFGQGTRLTVV.